These 30 T cell receptor beta chains were all obtained from the same sample, sequenced in a study of T cell responses to AZD1222 COVID-19 vaccine. The repertoire was sequenced with immunoSEQ multiplex PCR; TCRdb's copy has only in-frame clones and lacks some. The table shows 200,000 or so clones, with around 86% occurring only once. Specimen: peripheral blood, collected on day 0 of MenACWY control vaccination. The receptors stem from an adult in good health.

The chain carries TRBV27 and TRBJ2-7, with 7 bases lining up with TRBD1. CDR3 length: 14 residues. The germline gives CDR1 MNHEY, CDR2 SMNVEV (reference sequence). J gave up 2 bases and V 2 bases, and 3 bases lay outside the gene matches. CDR3 DNA: TGTGCCAGCAGTTTACAAGGGGGCCCCTACGAGCAGTACTTC. This sequence encodes CASSLQGGPYEQYF.

V and J are TRBV7-9 and TRBJ1-4; unclear D gene. The CDR3 spans 15 residues. Germline assignment: CDR1 SEHNR and CDR2 FQNEAQ (reference sequence). V was cut by 8 bases and J by 0 bases, with 13 bases left in between. The CDR3 DNA reads TGTGCCAGCGTTAGCGGCCCCGCAACTAATGAAAAACTGTTTTTT. Translating it yields CASVSGPATNEKLFF.

The CDR3 is CSVARGPSNQPQHF. The CDR3 DNA sequence: TGCAGCGTCGCCAGGGGGCCTAGCAATCAGCCCCAGCATTTT. V is TRBV29-1 and J is TRBJ1-5; the match to TRBD1 covers 8 bases. The CDR3 sequence is 14 residues long. Unmatched junction bases numbered 4, after V lost 6 bases and J lost 0 bases. The germline V gene encodes CDR1 SQVTM and CDR2 ANQGSEA.

This chain uses TRBV5-6 with TRBJ1-2; 8 bases map to TRBD1. Germline V lookup: CDR1 SGHDT, CDR2 YYEEEE. The CDR3 extends over 13 amino acids. V dropped 4 bases and J dropped 3; count of bases not matched to a gene: 2. The CDR3, as DNA: TGTGCCAGCAGCCCGGACAGGGACTATGGCTACACCTTC. Translated: CASSPDRDYGYTF. Complete variable domain (other parts from reference TRBV5-6 and TRBJ1-2): DAGVTQSPTHLIKTRGQQVTLRCSPKSGHDTVSWYQQALGQGPQFIFQYYEEEERQRGNFPDRFSGHQFPNYSSELNVNALLLGDSALYLCASSPDRDYGYTFGSGTRLTVV.

The rearrangement uses TRBV6-5 and TRBJ1-2; perhaps TRBD1 as D (6 bases). Germline V CDR1 and CDR2: MNHEY, SVGAGI. Trimming stripped 8 bases from V and 5 bases from J, with 15 bases between. CDR3 length: 13 residues. DNA for the CDR3: TGTGCCAGCGGTAGGGCAGGGGTTTATGGCTACACCTTC. This sequence encodes CASGRAGVYGYTF.

CDR3 region: CASSPDRTTYEQYF. The CDR3 DNA is TGTGCCAGCAGCCCGGACAGGACGACCTACGAGCAGTACTTC. The chain recombines TRBV11-2 with TRBJ2-7; the match to TRBD1 covers 7 bases. Germline assignment: CDR1 SGHAT and CDR2 FQNNGV. The CDR3 is made up of 14 amino acids. V gave up 5 bases and J gave up 2 bases; unmatched junction bases: 6.

J is TRBJ2-3 and V is TRBV7-9; D unresolved. V was trimmed by 1 base and J by 5 bases, leaving 7 bases between them. The length of the CDR3 is 13 residues. CDR1 is SEHNR, CDR2 FQNEAQ, per germline (reference sequence). The CDR3 here is CASSLGGEDTQYF. CDR3 nucleotides: TGTGCCAGCAGCTTAGGTGGGGAAGATACGCAGTATTTT.

The chain couples TRBV3-1 (or the pseudogene TRBV3-2) to TRBJ2-1; D might be TRBD2 (6 bases). Trimming left V 3 bases short and J 0 bases short, with 12 bases between. This CDR3 has 16 residues. Germline CDR1 reads LGHDT; CDR2 reads YNNKEL (reference sequence). The CDR3, as DNA: TGTGCCAGCAGCCAGGTGGGGAGGAGCTCCTACAATGAGCAGTTCTTC. This encodes CASSQVGRSSYNEQFF.

The sample holds a few counts of this clone. This rearrangement joins TRBV28 to TRBJ2-2; TRBD2 agrees at 7 bases. The germline gives CDR1 MDHEN, CDR2 SYDVKM. V was pared by 7 bases and J by 8 bases, with 10 bases of the junction left unmatched. This CDR3 contains 14 residues. The CDR3, as DNA: TGTGCCAGCACCCGGGGAGGGATTGTTGGGGAGCTGTTTTTT. Encoded protein: CASTRGGIVGELFF. Variable domain in full (rest from reference TRBV28 and TRBJ2-2): DVKVTQSSRYLVKRTGEKVFLECVQDMDHENMFWYRQDPGLGLRLIYFSYDVKMKEKGDIPEGYSVSREKKERFSLILESASTNQTSMYLCASTRGGIVGELFFGEGSRLTVL.

This chain links TRBV28 with TRBJ2-7, with 7 bases fitting TRBD1. This CDR3 has 14 residues. Trimming at V came to 8 bases and at J to 3 bases, leaving 10 bases not matched to a gene. CDR1 is MDHEN, CDR2 SYDVKM, per germline. CDR3 region: CASVKGDRHYEQYF. CDR3 DNA sequence: TGTGCCAGCGTAAAGGGGGACAGACACTACGAGCAGTACTTC.

The chain employs TRBV2 and TRBJ2-1; 12 bases fit TRBD2. The CDR3 spans 15 residues. Germline loops: CDR1 SNHLY, CDR2 FYNNEI. The V and J ends lost 6 bases and 5 bases, in that order; junction bases with no gene match: 5. CDR3 in DNA: TGTGCCAGCAGGACTAGCGGGGGCCACGACAATGAGCAGTTCTTC. As protein: CASRTSGGHDNEQFF.

The genes are TRBV4-1 and TRBJ2-2; D gene uncertain. V lost 6 bases and J 3 bases, leaving 14 bases between the germline ends. This CDR3 is 15 amino acids long. Germline CDR1 and CDR2: MGHRA and YSYEKL. This chain's CDR3 is CASRSGRADTGELFF. The CDR3 DNA reads as TGCGCCAGCAGATCCGGGCGAGCAGACACCGGGGAGCTGTTTTTT.

V and J are TRBV4-2 and TRBJ1-6, with 9 nucleotides matching TRBD1. Germline loops: CDR1 LGHNA, CDR2 YNFKEQ. Trimming cost V 3 bases and J 8 bases; bases outside gene matches: 5. The CDR3 length is 15 residues. CDR3 sequence reads: CASSQSRDRDSPLHF. In DNA form, the CDR3 reads TGTGCCAGCAGCCAGTCCCGGGACAGGGATTCACCCCTCCACTTT.

The chain recombines TRBV14 with TRBJ2-3, with 7 bases matching TRBD1. CDR1 is SGHDN and CDR2 is FVKESK in the germline V gene. The CDR3 runs to 15 residues. Unmatched junction bases numbered 5, after V lost 3 bases and J lost 2 bases. CDR3 nucleotides: TGTGCCAGCAGCCACCGGGACAGATACACAGATACGCAGTATTTT. Translated, it gives CASSHRDRYTDTQYF.

In its sample, this clone was seen a few times. CDR3 coding DNA: TGTGCCAGCATCAGGGGCGGATCCACTGAAGCTTTCTTT. Translation gives CASIRGGSTEAFF. This chain uses TRBV3-1 (or the pseudogene TRBV3-2) with TRBJ1-1; D possibly corresponds to TRBD1 (6 bases). Germline V lookup: CDR1 LGHDT, CDR2 YNNKEL (reference sequence). The CDR3 is made up of 13 amino acids. The V end was cut by 7 bases, the J end by 4 bases, with 13 bases between.

The chain has TRBV5-1 and TRBJ1-2, with D hard to call. The germline CDR1 and CDR2 sequences are SGHRS and YFSETQ. There are 15 residues in the CDR3. V dropped 0 bases and J dropped 4 bases, with 13 bases sitting between them. This CDR3 reads CASSLGALEGYGYTF. The CDR3 DNA is TGCGCCAGCAGCTTGGGGGCGCTTGAGGGCTATGGCTACACCTTC.

Turning to this clone: The identical CDR3 is also encoded by other nucleotide sequences in the sample. The rearrangement uses TRBV3-1 (or the pseudogene TRBV3-2) and TRBJ2-7; D could derive from TRBD1 or TRBD2 (5 bases each). The CDR3 is made up of 12 amino acids. The germline gives CDR1 LGHDT, CDR2 YNNKEL (reference sequence). V was cut by 3 bases and J by 2 bases, with 5 bases left in between. CDR3 bases: TGTGCCAGCAGCCAGGGACCCTACGAGCAGTACTTC. This codes for CASSQGPYEQYF.

The V gene is TRBV18, the J gene TRBJ2-7; D gene unclear. The CDR3 covers 14 residues. Germline-derived CDR1 and CDR2 are KGHSH and LQKENI. Trimming removed 2 bases at V and 0 bases at J, with 8 bases between. DNA of the CDR3: TGTGCCAGCTCACCATTCCCCAACTCCTACGAGCAGTACTTC. Amino acids: CASSPFPNSYEQYF.

V and J are TRBV25-1 and TRBJ1-2; 9 bases fit TRBD1. The CDR3 extends over 15 amino acids. Germline-derived CDR1 and CDR2 are MGHDK and SYGVNS. Germline trimming cut 4 bases from V and 6 bases from J; bases unmatched to any gene: 9. CDR3 in DNA: TGTGCCAGCAGTGGTCCGGGACAGGGCTTCCATGGCTACACCTTC. Amino acids: CASSGPGQGFHGYTF.

The chain is built from TRBV7-2 and TRBJ2-7, with D perhaps TRBD1 or TRBD2 (5 bases each). This CDR3 comprises 15 residues. With 2 bases removed from V and 2 bases from J, the gap between germline ends came to 13 bases. Germline CDR1 and CDR2: SGHTA and FQGNSA. CDR3 in DNA: TGTGCCAGCAGCTTAAGGAACGGGGCTACCTACGAGCAGTACTTC. Its protein product is CASSLRNGATYEQYF.

V gene TRBV10-3 combines with J gene TRBJ1-5; 7 positions match TRBD1. The CDR3 contains 15 residues. Germline assignment: CDR1 ENHRY and CDR2 SYGVKD. The V and J ends lost 6 bases and 0 bases, in that order; junction bases with no gene match: 5. The DNA of the CDR3 is TGTGCCATCAGATCAGGGGGAAATAGCAATCAGCCCCAGCATTTT. Amino acids: CAIRSGGNSNQPQHF.

V usage is TRBV6-1 and J usage is TRBJ2-1; D remains unclear. CDR1 is MNHNS and CDR2 is SASEGT in the germline V gene. The length of the CDR3 is 14 residues. Between the trimmed V and J ends, which lost 0 bases and 4 bases, there was a span of 7 bases. As DNA, the CDR3 is TGTGCCAGCAGTGAAGCGGCGGCTTACAATGAGCAGTTCTTC. Translation: CASSEAAAYNEQFF.

CDR3: CASSRDRADEQFF. The CDR3 coding sequence is TGCGCCAGCAGCCGGGACCGGGCTGATGAGCAGTTCTTC. The chain combines TRBV5-1 with TRBJ2-1; the D gene could be TRBD1 or TRBD2 (5 bases each). This CDR3 has 13 residues. CDR1 and CDR2 (germline): SGHRS, YFSETQ. The germline V and J ends were trimmed by 4 bases and 8 bases, with 13 bases remaining between them. The full variable domain, with the rest looked up from reference TRBV5-1 and TRBJ2-1, is KAGVTQTPRYLIKTRGQQVTLSCSPISGHRSVSWYQQTPGQGLQFLFEYFSETQRNKGNFPGRFSGRQFSNSRSEMNVSTLELGDSALYLCASSRDRADEQFFGPGTRLTVL.

V gene TRBV2 combines with J gene TRBJ2-1, with D uncertain. Trimming removed 3 bases at V and 6 bases at J, with 9 bases between. Per germline, CDR1 SNHLY and CDR2 FYNNEI. The CDR3 has 13 amino acids. CDR3 in amino acids: CASSDGLVNEQFF. The CDR3 region has the DNA TGTGCCAGCAGTGATGGGCTAGTCAATGAGCAGTTCTTC.

The genes are TRBV5-8 and TRBJ1-2; 12 nucleotides match TRBD1. After removal of 0 bases from V and 8 bases from J, the junction contained 2 bases not matched to a gene. The length of the CDR3 is 14 residues. The V gene's germline CDR1 is SGHTS and CDR2 YDEGEE. The CDR3 DNA reads as TGTGCCAGCAGCTTGGGGGACAGGGGGCTCGGCTACACCTTC. This encodes CASSLGDRGLGYTF.

This chain links TRBV5-4 with TRBJ2-1; possibly TRBD1 or TRBD2 for D (6 bases each). Trimming took 4 bases from V and 7 from J, leaving 9 bases between them. CDR3 length equals 12 residues. Germline-derived CDR1 and CDR2 are SGHNT and YYREEE (reference sequence). CDR3 sequence: CASSGGGNEQFF. The CDR3 DNA sequence: TGTGCCAGCAGCGGAGGGGGAAATGAGCAGTTCTTC.

V gene TRBV11-2 combines with J gene TRBJ2-3, with 9 bases identical to TRBD2. The CDR3 covers 15 residues. In germline, CDR1 is SGHAT, CDR2 FQNNGV. The V gene end was trimmed by 1 base and the J gene end by 5 bases; junction bases not matched to a gene: 4. The CDR3 DNA sequence: TGTGCCAGCAGCTTAGCTGTTAGCGGGGGAGATACGCAGTATTTT. Amino acids: CASSLAVSGGDTQYF.

This sequence joins TRBV19 and TRBJ2-1; D gene unclear. Germline CDR1 and CDR2: LNHDA and SQIVND (reference sequence). The V and J ends lost 6 bases and 0 bases respectively, with 12 bases between them. This CDR3 is built from 15 residues. The CDR3 DNA reads as TGTGCCAGTAGACATGACCCGAGCTCCTACAATGAGCAGTTCTTC. Amino acid sequence: CASRHDPSSYNEQFF.

The chain joins TRBV28 to TRBJ1-1; TRBD1 agrees at 7 bases. The CDR3 is made up of 11 amino acids. The V and J ends lost 5 bases and 12 bases, in that order; junction bases with no gene match: 6. Germline CDR1 reads MDHEN; CDR2 reads SYDVKM. The CDR3 coding sequence is TGTGCCAGCAGTATCCAGGGGGAGACTTTCTTT. Translated: CASSIQGETFF. Full variable domain (missing parts from reference TRBV28 and TRBJ1-1): DVKVTQSSRYLVKRTGEKVFLECVQDMDHENMFWYRQDPGLGLRLIYFSYDVKMKEKGDIPEGYSVSREKKERFSLILESASTNQTSMYLCASSIQGETFFGQGTRLTVV.

The chain is built from TRBV5-1 and TRBJ1-1; D remains unclear. The CDR3 extends over 14 amino acids. CDR1 and CDR2 (germline): SGHRS, YFSETQ. Trimming took 5 bases from V and 0 from J, leaving 11 bases between them. CDR3 loop: CASRSRTVNTEAFF. CDR3 sequence (DNA): TGCGCCAGCAGATCCCGGACGGTGAACACTGAAGCTTTCTTT.